The TCR beta chain described here comes from a study of T cells in Graves' hyperthyroidism and ophthalmopathy. It was RNA transcripts that yielded the amplified TCR beta CDR3 regions. The primer set for the first-round RT-PCR of the TCR CDR3 was HTBI. TCRdb fed the multiplex PCR reads into MiXCR, producing one record per CDR3 protein. This table holds roughly 300,000 distinct CDR3 sequences, around a fifth found once. Looked up from germline, CDR1 is SGHNT and CDR2 is YYREEE (reference sequence). This CDR3 has 14 residues. The trim removed 4 bases at V and 4 bases at J, leaving 4 bases unmatched. The source material was blood. The chain has TRBV5-4 and TRBJ2-2; 7 nucleotides align to TRBD1. This TCR came from a woman aged 45-60 years with Graves' hyperthyroidism. CDR3 sequence: CASSTGESTGELFF. As DNA, the CDR3 is TGTGCCAGCAGCACAGGGGAGAGCACCGGGGAGCTGTTTTTT.